The sequence of this T cell receptor (beta chain) was determined in a study of T cells in pancreatic ductal adenocarcinoma. No neoadjuvant therapy was given to the selected pancreatic ductal adenocarcinoma patients before their surgery. Data came from immunoSEQ multiplex PCR; TCRdb stores just in-frame clones and leaves some out. Here the sample spans about 98,000 clones, roughly 95% being singletons. The V end was cut by 8 bases, the J end by 4 bases, with 5 bases between. Germline CDR1 reads MNHNS; CDR2 reads SASEGT. CDR3 length: 10 amino acids. Note on this clone: The antigen is unknown.

The study, taken as a whole, reports: The resected cohort was biased toward the minority with early-stage disease. Tumor samples had fewer productive templates and approximately 8-fold fewer unique clonotypes than blood.

The sequencing input was PBMCs. This clonotype originated in a human donor with pancreatic ductal adenocarcinoma. The chain combines TRBV6-1 with TRBJ1-2; D is uncertain. The CDR3 DNA sequence: TGTGCCAGCTTAGCCTATGGCTACACCTTC. This translates into CASLAYGYTF.